The following is a T cell receptor (beta chain) sequence with its context. These data belong to a study of early stage breast cancer tumors. The CDR3 contains 13 residues. CDR1 is LNHDA and CDR2 is SQIVND in the germline V gene (reference sequence). The V and J ends lost 9 bases and 4 bases, in that order; junction bases with no gene match: 5. The method was immunoSEQ multiplex PCR; TCRdb's version includes in-frame clones alone and lacks a portion of them. Among about 48,000 clones listed, 83% were seen once. The TCR comes from a person between 50 and 60 years old with breast cancer. The rearrangement links TRBV19 to TRBJ1-5, with 8 positions matching TRBD1. The sequenced sample was blood. The DNA of the CDR3 is TGTGCCAGCAATGACAGGGGTAATCAGCCCCAGCATTTT. Protein product: CASNDRGNQPQHF.